Listed here are 4 T cell receptor beta chains from one sample, sequenced in a study of T cells after posttransplantation cyclophosphamide (dated by TCRdb to 2016 to 2017). Library preparation was by the immunoSEQ multiplex PCR assay. The clones in this table, taken by TCRdb from immuneACCESS, are in-frame only. Not every clone is retained; where verified, under half of the shortfall comes from an unresolved V gene, and the cause of the rest is unknown. Recorded for this sample are approximately 2,000 clones; about four fifths of them occurred a single time. The ten largest clones take up about 12% of the sample. The intended sense of this specimen's treatment or condition label: high-dose cyclophosphamide on days +3 and +4 as single-agent GVHD prophylaxis. PTCy patients received busulfan and fludarabine conditioning, a related or unrelated marrow graft, and cyclophosphamide on days +3 and +4. The sample was CD8+ T cells sorted from blood, taken nearly 360 days after allogeneic stem cell transplant with posttransplant cyclophosphamide. These receptor sequences come from a male patient aged 50 to 60 who received an allogeneic stem cell transplant from a related donor and was CMV-positive. Some T cells seen after a transplant may have their origin in the graft donor.

The chain links TRBV6-5 to TRBJ1-4, with D perhaps TRBD1 (5 bases). Germline-derived CDR1 and CDR2 are MNHEY and SVGAGI. Between the trimmed V and J ends, which lost 2 bases and 4 bases, there was a span of 11 bases. CDR3 length equals 15 residues. The CDR3 region has the DNA TGTGCCAGCAGTTACGTGGGGCACCTTAATGAAAAACTGTTTTTT. Its protein product is CASSYVGHLNEKLFF.

The gene calls are TRBV5-1 and TRBJ2-7, with D uncertain. CDR3 size: 13 residues. V was cut by 5 bases and J by 3 bases, with 12 bases left in between. The germline gives CDR1 SGHRS, CDR2 YFSETQ. CDR3 nucleotides: TGCGCCAGCAGGTTCGGTAACGGCTACGAGCAGTACTTC. Translation: CASRFGNGYEQYF.

This CDR3 is CASSQGLGHFNEQFF. Written as DNA, the CDR3 is TGCGCCAGCAGCCAAGGTCTGGGACATTTCAATGAGCAGTTCTTC. The chain is built from TRBV4-3 and TRBJ2-1, with a weak D call TRBD1 (6 bases). Trimming cost V 1 base and J 6 bases, with 13 bases left between them. This CDR3 is built from 15 residues. The V gene's germline CDR1 is LGHNA and CDR2 YSLEER.

The rearrangement links TRBV30 to TRBJ1-1; no reliable D call. Germline V gene sequence: CDR1 GTSNPN, CDR2 SVGIG (reference sequence). The CDR3 runs 13 residues. With 5 bases removed from V and 7 bases from J, the gap between germline ends came to 17 bases. This CDR3 is CAWETRRLGEAFF. The CDR3, as DNA: TGTGCCTGGGAGACCCGGAGGTTGGGTGAAGCTTTCTTT. Together with reference TRBV30 and TRBJ1-1, the CDR3 gives the full variable domain: SQTIHQWPATLVQPVGSPLSLECTVEGTSNPNLYWYRQAAGRGLQLLFYSVGIGQISSEVPQNLSASRPQDRQFILSSKKLLLSDSGFYLCAWETRRLGEAFFGQGTRLTVV.